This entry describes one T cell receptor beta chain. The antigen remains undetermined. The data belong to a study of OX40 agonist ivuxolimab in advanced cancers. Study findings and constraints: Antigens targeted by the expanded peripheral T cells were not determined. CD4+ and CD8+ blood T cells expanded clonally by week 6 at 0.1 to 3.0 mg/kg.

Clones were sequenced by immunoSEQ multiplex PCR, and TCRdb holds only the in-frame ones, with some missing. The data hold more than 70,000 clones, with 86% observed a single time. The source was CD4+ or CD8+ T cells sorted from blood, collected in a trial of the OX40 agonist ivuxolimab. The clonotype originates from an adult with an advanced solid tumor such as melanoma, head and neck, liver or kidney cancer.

The CDR3 region has the DNA TGTGCCAGCACCAAAGGGGTGGGCAATCAGCCCCAGCATTTT. It yields the protein CASTKGVGNQPQHF. The V call is TRBV9, the J call TRBJ1-5, with a weak D call TRBD1 (5 bases). Germline CDR1 reads SGDLS; CDR2 reads YYNGEE. The ends were cut back, 6 bases at V and 2 bases at J, with 12 bases in the middle. The CDR3 runs to 14 residues. The full variable domain, in which reference TRBV9 and TRBJ1-5 provide the parts outside the CDR3, is DSGVTQTPKHLITATGQRVTLRCSPRSGDLSVYWYQQSLDQGLQFLIQYYNGEERAKGNILERFSAQQFPDLHSELNLSSLELGDSALYFCASTKGVGNQPQHFGDGTRLSIL.